The T cell receptor beta chain under discussion was sequenced for a study of PD-L1 blockade in urothelial cancer (dated by TCRdb to the late 2010s). Study-level background: Every patient began therapy around 2014 and was given atezolizumab 1,200 mg intravenously every 3 weeks. An exploratory multi-omic analysis was conducted of the somatic, immune and clinical correlates of response to PD-L1 blockade with atezolizumab in urothelial cancer. A median of about 140,000 T cells and fewer than 85,000 unique TCRs was obtained from blood samples, and a median clonality of roughly 0.074 was observed. Blood samples were analyzed at two time points: 3 weeks after treatment start (second dose) and 6 weeks after treatment start. Patients had an ECOG performance status of 0 or 1 and had received between 0 and 3 prior chemotherapy regimens. Durable clinical benefit was defined as a progression-free survival longer than 6 months, and TCR features were additionally tested against progression-free survival and overall survival. Pretreatment tumor samples, along with matched peripheral blood collected serially before and after atezolizumab treatment, underwent TCR sequencing. Whole exome sequencing and RNA sequencing of pretreatment tumors were performed alongside TCR sequencing in the same patients. Pretreatment blood TCR-seq was available for about 27 patients, at least one posttreatment blood collection was obtained for some 24 patients, and tumor TCR-seq was available for some 24 patients. About 85% of the roughly 29 patients were identified as males with urothelial cancer of bladder origin, and a prior smoking history was reported by 18 of 29 patients. Durable clinical benefit was achieved by nine patients and was not achieved by 20 patients. What the study reported, not specific to this receptor: A pretreatment peripheral blood TCR clonality below the median was linked to improved progression-free and overall survival. Greater expansion of tumor-associated TCR clones in peripheral blood 3 weeks after the start of treatment was observed in patients with durable benefit (n ≈ 22, p = 0.022). Because the sample size was small (n ≈ 30) and many of the analyses were exploratory, the results are meant to be hypothesis-generating.

In the paper's terms, the time point label means: peripheral blood 6 weeks after treatment start. A cohort of 25 to 30 patients with locally advanced or metastatic urothelial carcinoma, treated at Memorial Sloan Kettering on a trial protocol, was included. Peripheral blood mononuclear cells were collected pretreatment and during treatment, with between 1 and 8 total time points per patient. The Qiagen DNeasy Blood extraction kit was used to purify genomic DNA from total PBMCs and tumor samples. PBMCs were collected pretreatment and during treatment, and were isolated and stored as previously described. CDR3 length: 12 amino acids, cysteine to phenylalanine. CDR3 DNA is the only sequence kept; it has 36 bases, read in frame from the first base. The germline V gene (reference sequence) sets CDR1 to MNHNY and CDR2 to SVGAGI. V gives up 2 bases and J gives up 7 bases, and the segment between their germline ends measures 8 bases.

To estimate absolute template abundance from read counts, synthetic TCR analog templates were spiked into each PCR. TCRbeta CDR3 regions were amplified from genomic DNA with bias-controlled V and J gene primers using the immunoSEQ assay. Sequencing of rearranged TCRbeta segments was done at approximately 20X coverage. The published analysis was carried out like this. Clustering was used to correct sequencing errors, and CDR3s were annotated against IMGT to assign V, D and J genes. Out-of-frame and stop-codon sequences were excluded, and only productive TCRbeta rearrangements were used in downstream analyses. Clonality was computed as one minus Shannon entropy normalized by the log of the number of unique productive sequences. Clones differing between time points or between blood and tumor were identified by Fisher's exact test with Benjamini-Hochberg correction at adjusted p below 0.01. Entries here come from immuneACCESS through TCRdb and include only in-frame sequences with V and J called. Some clones fail to appear in such tables; in the studies checked, an unresolved V gene covers under half of the shortfall, and the cause of the remainder is unknown. Clonal size and the V and J genes are those of that table, whereas D and trimming came from the DNA. For this sample there are about 130,000 clones; about 82% appear just once. Together, the top ten hold roughly 2.3% of the sample.

For this clone: No antigen is known for it. Per-nucleotide qualities are absent, and no much larger clonotype sits a single base away.

The chain links TRBV6-6 with TRBJ1-1; the D gene is not confidently resolved. This receptor was taken from a man aged 45 to 65 with urothelial cancer. The sample was PBMCs, taken around atezolizumab (anti-PD-L1) treatment. The sequence in DNA is TGTGCCAGCAGTTACGGTTTACATGAAGCTTTCTTT. Protein translation: CASSYGLHEAFF.